This passage covers 27 T cell receptor beta chains from one sample sequenced in a study of shared clonotypes between healthy human individuals (dated by TCRdb to 2019 to 2021). CD8 naive samples consisted of CD45RO-negative cells that were positively selected for CCR7, yielding a CD45RA+CCR7+ population without TemRA cells. Libraries were built with the immunoSEQ multiplex PCR assay. The table was pulled from immuneACCESS by TCRdb, which kept in-frame rearrangements only. Such tables lose some clones; where checked, under half of the loss comes from unresolved V genes, and the rest has no known cause. Here the sample has some 2,100,000 clones; just over 90% occur a single time. The ten largest clones capture 1.7% of the sample. The sequencing sample was made of naive CD8+ T cells from PBMCs. Per the publication, the cell subset or site label means: CD45RA+CCR7+. The receptors shown here come from a man younger than 35 in good health. Some clones in this sample may be carry-over from other donors' samples.

V and J are TRBV7-3 and TRBJ1-3, with a possible D match to TRBD1 (6 bases). This CDR3 region has 14 residues. The V and J ends lost 5 bases and 4 bases respectively, with 12 bases between them. CDR1 is SGHTA and CDR2 is FQGTGA in the germline V gene. The CDR3 reads CASSPTGGGNTIYF. Written as DNA, the CDR3 is TGTGCCAGCAGCCCGACAGGAGGAGGAAACACCATATATTTT.

The J gene is TRBJ1-2, the V gene TRBV11-2; D gene unclear. The length of the CDR3 is 11 residues. CDR1 SGHAT and CDR2 FQNNGV come from the germline V gene. V was pared by 1 base and J by 10 bases, with 7 bases between. The CDR3 DNA sequence: TGTGCCAGCAGCTTAGGTTGGGACTACACCTTC. Its translation is CASSLGWDYTF.

The gene calls are TRBV5-6 and TRBJ2-1; D may match TRBD1 or TRBD2 (5 bases each). Deletions cut 3 bases from V and 3 bases from J, with 10 bases between. Germline CDR1 and CDR2: SGHDT and YYEEEE. There are 14 residues in the CDR3. As DNA, the CDR3 is TGTGCCAGCAGCTGGGGGACGGACTACAATGAGCAGTTCTTC. Its protein is CASSWGTDYNEQFF.

Points on this clone: Other nucleotide sequences from this sample produce the same CDR3. The chain joins TRBV7-9 to TRBJ1-4, with D possibly matching TRBD1 (6 bases). The length of the CDR3 is 15 residues. Per germline, CDR1 SEHNR and CDR2 FQNEAQ (reference sequence). V was cut by 6 bases and J by 7 bases, with 18 bases left in between. The CDR3 loop reads CASRSLTGNLEKLFF. The CDR3 coding sequence is TGTGCCAGCAGATCCCTAACAGGGAACCTTGAAAAACTGTTTTTT.

The chain recombines TRBV2 with TRBJ2-7, with 9 positions matching TRBD2. Germline V gene data show CDR1 as SNHLY and CDR2 as FYNNEI. After removal of 6 bases from V and 4 bases from J, the junction contained 7 bases not matched to a gene. The CDR3 has 14 amino acids. In DNA, the CDR3 is TGTGCCAGCAGCGCGGGGCTAGCGGGGTACGAGCAGTACTTC. Amino acids: CASSAGLAGYEQYF.

V and J are TRBV27 and TRBJ1-2; 7 bases match TRBD1. From germline, CDR1 is MNHEY and CDR2 SMNVEV (reference sequence). The CDR3 runs 14 residues. V was pared by 4 bases and J by 6 bases, with 8 bases of the junction left unmatched. The CDR3 here is CASSYGLTGHGYTF. Here the CDR3 DNA reads TGTGCCAGCAGTTATGGATTGACAGGGCATGGCTACACCTTC.

The genes are TRBV6-4 and TRBJ1-1; the D is unclear. CDR1 MRHNA and CDR2 SNTAGT come from the germline V gene. The CDR3 covers 13 residues. V lost 0 bases, J lost 8 bases, and 10 bases lay in between. The DNA for the CDR3 is TGTGCCAGCAGTGACTCGGTTGGCGACGAAGCTTTCTTT. Translated: CASSDSVGDEAFF.

The gene calls are TRBV5-4 and TRBJ2-1; 8 bases agree with TRBD2. Unmatched junction bases numbered 9, after V lost 3 bases and J lost 10 bases. This CDR3 has 14 residues. Germline values: CDR1 SGHNT, CDR2 YYREEE (reference sequence). Written as DNA, the CDR3 is TGTGCCAGCAGCTCAGCCGGGACTAGTTCGGAGCAGTTCTTC. It specifies CASSSAGTSSEQFF.

In this sample, this clone turned up once. The chain has TRBV10-3 and TRBJ2-5; the match to TRBD2 covers 12 bases. CDR1 and CDR2 from the germline V gene are ENHRY and SYGVKD. Trimming removed 3 bases from V and 5 bases from J; junction bases left unmatched: 7. This CDR3 contains 16 residues. CDR3 nucleotide sequence: TGTGCCATCAGTGACCCCCGACTAGCGGGAGTGGAGACCCAGTACTTC. Its translation is CAISDPRLAGVETQYF.

The chain couples TRBV6-4 to TRBJ2-7; 8 positions agree with TRBD2. J was trimmed by 2 bases and V by 2 bases; bases with no gene match: 5. The V gene's germline CDR1 is MRHNA and CDR2 SNTAGT. The CDR3 is made up of 15 amino acids. CDR3 coding DNA: TGTGCCAGCAGTGACGAGCGGGAGCCTGCCTACGAGCAGTACTTC. It encodes CASSDEREPAYEQYF.

The rearrangement uses TRBV27 and TRBJ2-7, with 8 bases aligning to TRBD2. Germline V gene sequence: CDR1 MNHEY, CDR2 SMNVEV (reference sequence). This CDR3 has 14 amino acids. V shed 7 bases and J 1 base; nucleotides not matched to a gene: 6. The DNA of the CDR3 is TGTGCCAGCAAGTGGGTAGCGGGGTCCTACGAGCAGTACTTC. As protein: CASKWVAGSYEQYF.

The chain uses TRBV6-5 and TRBJ2-2; D is unresolved. The germline V gene has CDR1 MNHEY and CDR2 SVGAGI. Trimming shortened V by 1 base and J by 6 bases, and 6 bases separated the two germline ends. This CDR3 region has 13 residues. CDR3 sequence (DNA): TGTGCCAGCAGTTACTGGTCATCCGGGGAGCTGTTTTTT. Translation gives CASSYWSSGELFF.

Concerning this clone itself: Distinct nucleotide sequences in the sample also encode this CDR3. This chain links TRBV27 with TRBJ1-5; 8 bases align to TRBD1. V lost 2 bases and J lost 5; bases outside the gene matches: 2. Germline CDR1 reads MNHEY; CDR2 reads SMNVEV (reference sequence). CDR3 length: 14 amino acids. The CDR3 loop is CASSLGTGYQPQHF. CDR3 in DNA: TGTGCCAGCAGTTTAGGGACAGGTTATCAGCCCCAGCATTTT.

V usage is TRBV7-9 and J usage is TRBJ2-7; D call uncertain. CDR3 size: 15 residues. The V gene lost 5 bases and the J gene lost 0 bases, with 14 bases spanning the gap. Germline V gene sequence: CDR1 SEHNR, CDR2 FQNEAQ (reference sequence). The DNA for the CDR3 is TGTGCCAGCAGCCGTTCGGCCCAGAGCTCCTACGAGCAGTACTTC. Amino acid sequence: CASSRSAQSSYEQYF.

In the case of this clone: The sample contains more than one DNA sequence encoding this CDR3. V gene TRBV5-1 combines with J gene TRBJ1-1; no reliable D call. Germline values: CDR1 SGHRS, CDR2 YFSETQ. Trimming removed 0 bases from V and 2 bases from J, with 5 bases in between. The CDR3 covers 13 residues. The CDR3 DNA follows: TGCGCCAGCAGCTTGGACAGAAACACTGAAGCTTTCTTT. Its protein product is CASSLDRNTEAFF.

The gene calls are TRBV7-9 and TRBJ1-2; TRBD1 matches at 9 bases. The CDR3 runs to 16 residues. From germline, CDR1 is SEHNR and CDR2 FQNEAQ (reference sequence). Trimming cost V 5 bases and J 8 bases; bases outside gene matches: 15. The CDR3 sequence: CASSRYMGDRVRGYTF. The CDR3 nucleotides read TGTGCCAGCAGCCGTTACATGGGGGACAGGGTCAGGGGCTACACCTTC.

The V gene is TRBV29-1, the J gene TRBJ2-2; TRBD2 is a possible D gene (5 bases). The length of the CDR3 is 14 residues. Germline lookup yields CDR1 SQVTM and CDR2 ANQGSEA. V was clipped by 7 bases and J by 2 bases, with 14 bases between them. CDR3 sequence reads: CSARLGGNTGELFF. As DNA, the CDR3 is TGCAGCGCTCGCCTAGGAGGAAACACCGGGGAGCTGTTTTTT.

The chain links TRBV11-2 to TRBJ1-5, with D unresolved. The CDR3 runs 18 residues. Trimming stripped 5 bases from V and 8 bases from J, with 28 bases between. Per germline, CDR1 SGHAT and CDR2 FQNNGV. The CDR3 DNA follows: TGTGCCAGCAGCGCCCCCGAGCAGGACCGAAACCCCGCGGAGCCCCAGCATTTT. Protein: CASSAPEQDRNPAEPQHF.

Comment on this clone: Other DNA sequences of this sample code for an identical CDR3. The chain has TRBV7-9 and TRBJ2-2, with TRBD1 identical over 7 bases. This CDR3 spans 15 amino acids. The V gene end was trimmed by 1 base and the J gene end by 5 bases; junction bases not matched to a gene: 4. Germline CDR1 SEHNR, CDR2 FQNEAQ (reference sequence). The CDR3 protein is CASSLGDRETGELFF. The DNA of the CDR3 is TGTGCCAGCAGCTTAGGAGACAGGGAAACCGGGGAGCTGTTTTTT.

The chain combines TRBV4-3 with TRBJ1-2; D gene ambiguous. V gave up 0 bases and J gave up 5 bases, with 19 bases separating them. Germline CDR1 LGHNA, CDR2 YSLEER. The CDR3 has 17 amino acids. In DNA, the CDR3 is TGCGCCAGCAGCCAAGATCTCAGGAGGGCGGAAAGGTATGGCTACACCTTC. Translating it yields CASSQDLRRAERYGYTF.

The chain carries TRBV4-1 and TRBJ1-1; TRBD1 matches 7 bases. Germline trimming cut 0 bases from V and 3 bases from J; bases unmatched to any gene: 1. The CDR3 is made up of 14 amino acids. Germline V lookup: CDR1 MGHRA, CDR2 YSYEKL. The CDR3 sequence is CASSQETGHTEAFF. The CDR3 nucleotides are TGCGCCAGCAGCCAAGAGACAGGGCACACTGAAGCTTTCTTT.

This chain connects TRBV28 to TRBJ1-6; D not certain. Per the germline V gene, CDR1 is MDHEN and CDR2 is SYDVKM. This CDR3 is built from 14 residues. V was pared by 6 bases and J by 4 bases, with 10 bases between. The CDR3 spells CASSLAAYNSPLHF. The DNA of the CDR3 is TGTGCCAGCAGCCTCGCAGCGTATAATTCACCCCTCCACTTT.

The J gene is TRBJ2-2, the V gene TRBV19; D not certain. This CDR3 has 15 amino acids. V lost 2 bases and J 4 bases, leaving 11 bases between the germline ends. From germline, CDR1 is LNHDA and CDR2 SQIVND (reference sequence). The CDR3 DNA reads as TGTGCCAGTAGTATATTTAGCCTCGGCACCGGGGAGCTGTTTTTT. It yields the protein CASSIFSLGTGELFF.

The CDR3 DNA sequence: TGTGCCTGGAGTGCGGGGACAAGGCGGGAGACCCAGTACTTC. Amino acid sequence: CAWSAGTRRETQYF. This chain uses TRBV30 with TRBJ2-5, with D possibly matching TRBD1 (6 bases). Looked up from germline, CDR1 is GTSNPN and CDR2 is SVGIG (reference sequence). Trimming removed 1 base from V and 5 bases from J, with 14 bases in between. The CDR3 totals 14 residues.

This chain uses TRBV6-1 with TRBJ1-1; TRBD1 aligns across 7 bases. Trimming cost V 5 bases and J 10 bases; bases outside gene matches: 4. From germline, CDR1 is MNHNS and CDR2 SASEGT. This CDR3 has 11 residues. CDR3 DNA: TGTGCCAGCAGTTCGACAGGGATAGCTTTCTTT. Protein product: CASSSTGIAFF.

In its sample, this clone was seen once. V and J are TRBV13 and TRBJ1-4, with TRBD1 matching over 10 bases. Germline values: CDR1 PRHDT, CDR2 FYEKMQ (reference sequence). The ends lost 6 bases at V and 5 bases at J; junction bases unmatched: 3. The CDR3 extends over 14 amino acids. The CDR3 loop reads CASSPDRGNEKLFF. In DNA form, the CDR3 reads TGTGCCAGCAGTCCGGACAGGGGGAATGAAAAACTGTTTTTT. Full variable domain (missing parts from reference TRBV13 and TRBJ1-4): AAGVIQSPRHLIKEKRETATLKCYPIPRHDTVYWYQQGPGQDPQFLISFYEKMQSDKGSIPDRFSAQQFSDYHSELNMSSLELGDSALYFCASSPDRGNEKLFFGSGTQLSVL.

The V call is TRBV28, the J call TRBJ1-1; 10 bases line up with TRBD1. V gave up 3 bases and J gave up 8 bases; unmatched junction bases: 3. The CDR3 extends over 13 amino acids. Germline values: CDR1 MDHEN, CDR2 SYDVKM. The CDR3 region has the DNA TGTGCCAGCAGTTTTGGGACAGGGGCCGAAGCTTTCTTT. It yields the protein CASSFGTGAEAFF.